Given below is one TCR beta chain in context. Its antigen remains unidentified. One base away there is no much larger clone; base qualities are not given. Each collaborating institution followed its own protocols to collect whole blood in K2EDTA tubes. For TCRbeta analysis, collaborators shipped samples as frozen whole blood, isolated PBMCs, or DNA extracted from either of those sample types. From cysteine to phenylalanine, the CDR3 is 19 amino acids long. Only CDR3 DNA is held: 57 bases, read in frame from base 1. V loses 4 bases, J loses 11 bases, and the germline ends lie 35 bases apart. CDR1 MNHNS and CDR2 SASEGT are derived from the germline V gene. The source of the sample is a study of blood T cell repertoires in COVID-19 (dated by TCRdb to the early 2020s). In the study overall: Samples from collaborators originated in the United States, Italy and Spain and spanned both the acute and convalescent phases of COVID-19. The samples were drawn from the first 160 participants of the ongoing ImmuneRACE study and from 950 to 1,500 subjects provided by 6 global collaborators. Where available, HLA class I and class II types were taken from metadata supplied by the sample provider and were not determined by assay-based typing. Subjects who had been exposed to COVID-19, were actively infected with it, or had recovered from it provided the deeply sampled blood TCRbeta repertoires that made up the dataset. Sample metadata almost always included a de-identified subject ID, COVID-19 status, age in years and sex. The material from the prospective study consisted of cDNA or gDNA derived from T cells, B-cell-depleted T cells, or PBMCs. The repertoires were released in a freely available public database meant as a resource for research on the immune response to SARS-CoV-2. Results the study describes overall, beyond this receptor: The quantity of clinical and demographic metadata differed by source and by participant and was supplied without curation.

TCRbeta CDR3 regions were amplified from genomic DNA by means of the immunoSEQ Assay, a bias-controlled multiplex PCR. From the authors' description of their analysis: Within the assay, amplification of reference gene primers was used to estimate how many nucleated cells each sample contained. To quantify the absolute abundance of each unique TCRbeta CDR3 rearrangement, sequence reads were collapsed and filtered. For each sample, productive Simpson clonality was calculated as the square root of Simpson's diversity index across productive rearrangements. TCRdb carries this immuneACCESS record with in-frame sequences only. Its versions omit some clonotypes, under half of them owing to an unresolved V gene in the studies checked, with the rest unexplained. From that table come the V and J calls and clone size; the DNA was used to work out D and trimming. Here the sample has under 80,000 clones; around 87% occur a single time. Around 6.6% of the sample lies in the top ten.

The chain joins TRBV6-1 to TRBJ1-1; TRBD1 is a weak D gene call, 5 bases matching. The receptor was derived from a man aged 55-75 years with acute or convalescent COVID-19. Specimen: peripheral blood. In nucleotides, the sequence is TGTGCCAGCAGTGCTCCCGGGACTACGTTCCTAGTGGGGACGGTGATCGCTTTCTTT. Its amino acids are CASSAPGTTFLVGTVIAFF.